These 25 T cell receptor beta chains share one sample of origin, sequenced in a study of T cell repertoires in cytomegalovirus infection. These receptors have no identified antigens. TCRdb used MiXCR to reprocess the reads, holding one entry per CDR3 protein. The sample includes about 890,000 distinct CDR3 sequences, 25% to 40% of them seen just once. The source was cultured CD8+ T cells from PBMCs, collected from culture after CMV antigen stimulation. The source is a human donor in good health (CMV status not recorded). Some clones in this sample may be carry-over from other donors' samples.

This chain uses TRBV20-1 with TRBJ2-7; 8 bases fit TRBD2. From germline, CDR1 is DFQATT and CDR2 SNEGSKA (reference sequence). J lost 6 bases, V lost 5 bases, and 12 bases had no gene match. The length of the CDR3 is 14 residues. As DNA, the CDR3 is TGCAGTGCTTACTCCGGGACTAGTATCTCCGAGCAGTACGTC. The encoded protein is CSAYSGTSISEQYV.

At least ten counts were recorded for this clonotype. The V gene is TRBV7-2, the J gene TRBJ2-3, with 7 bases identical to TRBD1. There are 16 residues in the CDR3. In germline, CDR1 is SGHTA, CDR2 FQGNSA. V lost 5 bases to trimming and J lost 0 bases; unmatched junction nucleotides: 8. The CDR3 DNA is TGTGCCAGCAGCCTAGGGACAGTGCGCAGCACAGATACGCAGTATTTT. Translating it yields CASSLGTVRSTDTQYF.

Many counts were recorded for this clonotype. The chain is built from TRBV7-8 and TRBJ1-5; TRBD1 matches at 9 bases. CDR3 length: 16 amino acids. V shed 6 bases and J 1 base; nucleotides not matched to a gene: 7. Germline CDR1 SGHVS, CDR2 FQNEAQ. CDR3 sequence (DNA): TGTGCCAGCAGACCCGGGACAGGGTTGAGCAATCAGCCCCAGCATTTT. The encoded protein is CASRPGTGLSNQPQHF.

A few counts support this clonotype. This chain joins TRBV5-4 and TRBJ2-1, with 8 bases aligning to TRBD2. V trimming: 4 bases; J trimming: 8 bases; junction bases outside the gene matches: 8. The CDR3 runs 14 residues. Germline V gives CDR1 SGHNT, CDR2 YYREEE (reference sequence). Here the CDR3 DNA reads TGTGCCAGCAGCCGCCGGGGGGGGGCAGATGAGCAGTTCTTC. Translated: CASSRRGGADEQFF.

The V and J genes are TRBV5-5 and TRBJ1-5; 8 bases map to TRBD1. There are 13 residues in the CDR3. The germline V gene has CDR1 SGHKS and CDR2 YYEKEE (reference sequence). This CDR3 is CAWGTGVKQPQHF. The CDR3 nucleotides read TGTGCGTGGGGGACAGGAGTAAAACAGCCCCAGCATTTT.

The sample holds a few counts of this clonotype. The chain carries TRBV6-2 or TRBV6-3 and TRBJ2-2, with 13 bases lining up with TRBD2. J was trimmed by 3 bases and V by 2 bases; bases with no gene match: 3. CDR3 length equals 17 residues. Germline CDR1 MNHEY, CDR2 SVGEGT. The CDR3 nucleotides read TGTGCCAGCAGTTACGCGGGACTAGCGGGGTACACCGGGGAGCTGTTTTTT. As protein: CASSYAGLAGYTGELFF.

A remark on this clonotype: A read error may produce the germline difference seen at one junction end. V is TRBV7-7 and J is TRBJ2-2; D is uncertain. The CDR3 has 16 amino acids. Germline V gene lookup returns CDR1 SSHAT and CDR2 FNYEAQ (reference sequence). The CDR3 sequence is CASSLKVGRNTGELFF. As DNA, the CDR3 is TGTGCTAGCAGCTTAAAAGTGGGCAGGAACACCGGGGAGCTGTTTTTT.

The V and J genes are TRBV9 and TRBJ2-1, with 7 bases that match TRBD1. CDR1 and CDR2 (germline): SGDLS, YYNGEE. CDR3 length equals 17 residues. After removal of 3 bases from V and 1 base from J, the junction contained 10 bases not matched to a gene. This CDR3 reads CASSEAGTVTSYNEQFF. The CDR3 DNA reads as TGTGCCAGCAGCGAGGCAGGGACAGTGACATCCTACAATGAGCAGTTCTTC. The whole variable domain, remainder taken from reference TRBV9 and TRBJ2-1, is DSGVTQTPKHLITATGQRVTLRCSPRSGDLSVYWYQQSLDQGLQFLIQYYNGEERAKGNILERFSAQQFPDLHSELNLSSLELGDSALYFCASSEAGTVTSYNEQFFGPGTRLTVL.

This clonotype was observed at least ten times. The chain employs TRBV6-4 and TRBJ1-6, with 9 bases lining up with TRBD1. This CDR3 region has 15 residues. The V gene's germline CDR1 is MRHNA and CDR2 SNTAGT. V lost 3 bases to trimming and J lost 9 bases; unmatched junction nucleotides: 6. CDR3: CASSDVGTGFSPLHF. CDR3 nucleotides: TGTGCCAGCAGTGATGTCGGGACAGGGTTTTCACCCCTCCACTTT.

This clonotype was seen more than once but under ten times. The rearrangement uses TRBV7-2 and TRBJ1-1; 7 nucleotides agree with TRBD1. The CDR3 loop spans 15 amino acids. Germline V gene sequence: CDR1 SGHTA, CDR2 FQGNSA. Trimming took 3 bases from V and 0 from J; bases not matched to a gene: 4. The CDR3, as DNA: TGTGCCAGCAGCTTGACAGGGTTTATGAACACTGAAGCTTTCTTT. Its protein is CASSLTGFMNTEAFF. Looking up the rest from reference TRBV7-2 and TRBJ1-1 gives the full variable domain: GAGVSQSPSNKVTEKGKDVELRCDPISGHTALYWYRQSLGQGLEFLIYFQGNSAPDKSGLPSDRFSAERTGGSVSTLTIQRTQQEDSAVYLCASSLTGFMNTEAFFGQGTRLTVV.

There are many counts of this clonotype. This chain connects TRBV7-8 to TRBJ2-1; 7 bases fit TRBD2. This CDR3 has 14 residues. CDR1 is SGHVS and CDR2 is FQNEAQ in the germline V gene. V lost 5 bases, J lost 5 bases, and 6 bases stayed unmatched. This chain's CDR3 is CASSTRDYNNEQFF. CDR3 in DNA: TGTGCCAGCAGCACCCGGGACTACAACAATGAGCAGTTCTTC.

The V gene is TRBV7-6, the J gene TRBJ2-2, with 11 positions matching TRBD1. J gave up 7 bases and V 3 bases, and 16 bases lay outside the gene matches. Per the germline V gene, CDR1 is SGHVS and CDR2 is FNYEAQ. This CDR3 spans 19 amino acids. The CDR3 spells CASSFGQGAPGTVIGELFF. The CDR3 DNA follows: TGTGCCAGCAGCTTCGGACAGGGGGCGCCCGGTACAGTTATCGGGGAGCTGTTTTTT. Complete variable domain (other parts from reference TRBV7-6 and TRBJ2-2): GAGVSQSPRYKVTKRGQDVALRCDPISGHVSLYWYRQALGQGPEFLTYFNYEAQQDKSGLPNDRFSAERPEGSISTLTIQRTEQRDSAMYRCASSFGQGAPGTVIGELFFGEGSRLTVL.

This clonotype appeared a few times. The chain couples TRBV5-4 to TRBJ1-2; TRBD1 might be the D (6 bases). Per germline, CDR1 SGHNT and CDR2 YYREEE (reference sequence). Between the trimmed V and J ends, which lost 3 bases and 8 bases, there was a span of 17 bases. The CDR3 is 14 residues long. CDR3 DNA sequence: TGTGCCAGCAGCTCCCAAGGGGGGTATAGCGGCTACACCTTC. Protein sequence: CASSSQGGYSGYTF.

CDR3 region: CASTGGGQETGLAKNIQYF. CDR3 coding DNA: TGTGCCAGCACCGGGGGAGGGCAGGAAACTGGACTAGCCAAAAACATTCAGTACTTC. The chain joins TRBV2 to TRBJ2-4; 7 bases are a match to TRBD2. V shed 7 bases and J 0 bases; nucleotides not matched to a gene: 18. The CDR3 has 19 residues. Germline V gene lookup returns CDR1 SNHLY and CDR2 FYNNEI.

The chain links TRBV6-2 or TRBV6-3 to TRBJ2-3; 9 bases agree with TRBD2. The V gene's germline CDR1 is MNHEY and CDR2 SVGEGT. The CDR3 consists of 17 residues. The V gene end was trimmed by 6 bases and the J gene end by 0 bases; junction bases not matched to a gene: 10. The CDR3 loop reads CASSHSGGPLSTDTQYF. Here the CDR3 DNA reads TGTGCCAGCAGCCATAGCGGGGGCCCCCTCAGCACAGATACGCAGTATTTT.

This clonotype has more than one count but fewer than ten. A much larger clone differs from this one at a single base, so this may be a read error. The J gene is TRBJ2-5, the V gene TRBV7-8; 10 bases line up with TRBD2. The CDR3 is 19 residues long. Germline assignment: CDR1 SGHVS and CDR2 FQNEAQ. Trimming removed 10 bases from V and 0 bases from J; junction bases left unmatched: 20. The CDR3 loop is CANRLIGSGLAAYQETQYF. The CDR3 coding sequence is TGTGCCAACAGACTAATTGGATCCGGACTAGCGGCGTACCAAGAGACCCAGTACTTC.

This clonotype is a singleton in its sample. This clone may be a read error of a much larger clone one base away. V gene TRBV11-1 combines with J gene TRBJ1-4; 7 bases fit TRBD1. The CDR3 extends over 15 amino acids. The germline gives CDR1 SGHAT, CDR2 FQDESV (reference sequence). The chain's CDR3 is CANSPLPNRGEKLFF. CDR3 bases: TGTGCCAACAGCCCCTTACCAAACAGGGGTGAAAAACTGTTTTTT.

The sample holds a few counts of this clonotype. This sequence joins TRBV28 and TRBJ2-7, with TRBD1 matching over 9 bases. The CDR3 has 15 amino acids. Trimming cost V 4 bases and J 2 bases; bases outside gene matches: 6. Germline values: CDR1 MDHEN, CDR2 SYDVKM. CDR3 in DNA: TGTGCCAGCAGTTGGGGGACAGGGCTAACCTACGAGCAGTACGTC. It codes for CASSWGTGLTYEQYV.

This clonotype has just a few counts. In nucleotides, the CDR3 is TGTGCCAGCAGCCAAGATGGTCCCTCAGAAGCTTTCTTT. Protein sequence: CASSQDGPSEAFF. V gene TRBV4-2 combines with J gene TRBJ1-1; D gene ambiguous. The CDR3 runs to 13 residues. Germline-derived CDR1 and CDR2 are LGHNA and YNFKEQ. V was cut by 0 bases and J by 8 bases, with 10 bases left in between.

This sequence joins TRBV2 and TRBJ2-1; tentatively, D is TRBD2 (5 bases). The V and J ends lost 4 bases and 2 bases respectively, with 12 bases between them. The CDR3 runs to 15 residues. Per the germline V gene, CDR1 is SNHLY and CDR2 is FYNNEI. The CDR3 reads CASSVPAEAYNEQFF. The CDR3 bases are TGTGCCAGCAGTGTCCCCGCGGAGGCCTACAATGAGCAGTTCTTC.

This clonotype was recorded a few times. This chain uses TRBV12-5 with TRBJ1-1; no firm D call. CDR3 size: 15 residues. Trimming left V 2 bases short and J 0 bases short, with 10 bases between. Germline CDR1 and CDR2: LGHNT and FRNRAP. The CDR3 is CASGLLDGLNTEAFF. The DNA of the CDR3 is TGTGCTAGTGGTTTGCTGGACGGACTGAACACTGAAGCTTTCTTT.

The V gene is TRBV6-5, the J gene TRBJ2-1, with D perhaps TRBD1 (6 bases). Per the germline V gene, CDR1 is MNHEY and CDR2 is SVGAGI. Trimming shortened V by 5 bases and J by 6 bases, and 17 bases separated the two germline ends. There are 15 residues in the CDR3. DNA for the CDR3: TGTGCCAGCAGTCCCGCCCCCGGACAGATCAATGAGCAGTTCTTC. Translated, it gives CASSPAPGQINEQFF.

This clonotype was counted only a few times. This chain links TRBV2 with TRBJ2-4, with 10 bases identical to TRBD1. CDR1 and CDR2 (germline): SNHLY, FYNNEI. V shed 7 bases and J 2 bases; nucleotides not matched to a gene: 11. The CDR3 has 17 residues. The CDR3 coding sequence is TGTGCCAGCACCTGGTCCCGGGACAGGGGCACCAAAAACATTCAGTACTTC. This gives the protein CASTWSRDRGTKNIQYF. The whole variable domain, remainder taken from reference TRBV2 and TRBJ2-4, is EPEVTQTPSHQVTQMGQEVILRCVPISNHLYFYWYRQILGQKVEFLVSFYNNEISEKSEIFDDQFSVERPDGSNFTLKIRSTKLEDSAMYFCASTWSRDRGTKNIQYFGAGTRLSVL.

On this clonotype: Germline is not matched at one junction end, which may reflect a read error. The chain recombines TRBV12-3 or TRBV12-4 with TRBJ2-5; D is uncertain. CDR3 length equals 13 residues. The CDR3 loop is CANSLDSQETQYF. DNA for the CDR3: TGTGCCAACAGTTTAGATTCCCAAGAGACCCAGTACTTC.

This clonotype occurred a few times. This CDR3 is CASSIAGYQPQHF. The CDR3 DNA follows: TGTGCCAGTAGTATCGCGGGTTATCAGCCCCAGCATTTT. The chain couples TRBV19 to TRBJ1-5; no reliable D call. V was cut by 3 bases and J by 5 bases, with 8 bases left in between. The germline gives CDR1 LNHDA, CDR2 SQIVND (reference sequence). The CDR3 length is 13 residues.